These 10 T cell receptor beta chains were all obtained from the same sample, sequenced in a study of T-cell reconstitution after alpha-beta-depleted transplantation in children listed by TCRdb under 2016. This specimen's treatment or condition label, per the study, means: allogeneic hematopoietic cell transplantation with graft depleted of TCRalphabeta T cells and CD19 B cells. Library creation used PCR. TCRdb shows the sequencer as Illumina HiSeq 2500. TCR libraries were prepared with molecular barcoding, using unique molecular identifiers to normalize TCRbeta repertoire quantification. Using fastp trimming at Q25 and MiXCR clonotype assembly, TCRdb reanalyzed the public sequencing data and kept in-frame beta chains. Here each entry gathers all rows of one CDR3 protein and keeps the most common genes and DNA. The sample data list 300,000 to 400,000 distinct CDR3 sequences, and over 20% of these were observed just once. 9.5% to 13% of the sample is in the top ten clones.

The input for sequencing was PBMCs, mostly from graft donor cells, taken 180 days after TCRalphabeta/CD19-depleted stem cell transplant. The receptors here all came from a male patient under 18 who had a stem cell transplant for acute lymphoblastic leukemia, so the T cells may come from the graft donor.

The chain couples TRBV7-9 to TRBJ2-1; 9 bases fit TRBD2. V lost 1 base and J lost 9; bases outside the gene matches: 4. The germline V gene has CDR1 SEHNR and CDR2 FQNEAQ (reference sequence). The CDR3 has 14 amino acids. As DNA, the CDR3 is TGTGCCAGCAGCTTAGTTGCGGGAGGGGGTGAGCAGTTCTTC. This translates into CASSLVAGGGEQFF.

V usage is TRBV5-1 and J usage is TRBJ2-7, with 9 bases lining up with TRBD1. The CDR3 has 15 residues. Trimming cost V 2 bases and J 1 base; bases outside gene matches: 4. Looked up from germline, CDR1 is SGHRS and CDR2 is YFSETQ. CDR3 protein: CASSFGTGFSYEQYF. CDR3 DNA: TGCGCCAGCAGCTTCGGGACAGGGTTTTCCTACGAGCAGTACTTC.

V usage is TRBV3-1 and J usage is TRBJ2-5; 7 bases match TRBD2. Germline V lookup: CDR1 LGHDT, CDR2 YNNKEL (reference sequence). The CDR3 covers 15 residues. After removal of 2 bases from V and 5 bases from J, the junction contained 8 bases not matched to a gene. The CDR3 bases are TGTGCCAGCAGCCAAACCCCTAGCGGTTGGGAGACCCAGTACTTC. Translation: CASSQTPSGWETQYF.

V usage is TRBV5-4 and J usage is TRBJ2-4, with 7 bases that match TRBD2. The CDR3 is 18 residues long. Germline CDR1 is SGHNT and CDR2 is YYREEE (reference sequence). The V segment lost 4 bases and the J segment 1 base; nucleotides outside the gene matches: 14. In nucleotides, the CDR3 is TGTGCCAGCAGCAGACTAGCTCCTACAATGGGGGCCAAAAACATTCAGTACTTC. Translation: CASSRLAPTMGAKNIQYF.

Note on this clonotype: A much more abundant neighbour one base away suggests this may be a read error. CDR3 sequence (DNA): TGTGCCAGCAGCTTCACACGGTACTCTGGAAAGACCATATATTTT. This sequence encodes CASSFTRYSGKTIYF. The rearrangement links TRBV7-2 to TRBJ1-3; the D is unclear. The CDR3 is made up of 15 amino acids. CDR1 is SGHTA and CDR2 is FQGNSA in the germline V gene.

This clonotype was picked up a small number of times. The chain is built from TRBV27 and TRBJ2-2, with 9 bases that match TRBD2. The CDR3 covers 18 residues. Germline lookup yields CDR1 MNHEY and CDR2 SMNVEV (reference sequence). Trimming at V came to 0 bases and at J to 4 bases, leaving 9 bases not matched to a gene. The CDR3, as DNA: TGTGCCAGCAGTTTATCGCGCCCAACGCGGGGGGGCACCGGGGAGCTGTTTTTT. Amino acid sequence: CASSLSRPTRGGTGELFF.

This clonotype occurred once. The chain combines TRBV7-3 with TRBJ2-2; D is uncertain. This CDR3 region has 13 residues. V was trimmed by 7 bases and J by 4 bases, leaving 10 bases between them. CDR1 and CDR2 from the germline V gene are SGHTA and FQGTGA. This CDR3 reads CASTSSPTGELFF. The DNA of the CDR3 is TGTGCCAGCACCAGTTCGCCCACCGGGGAGCTGTTTTTT.

The chain combines TRBV6-5 with TRBJ2-1, with a weak D call TRBD2 (5 bases). Per germline, CDR1 MNHEY and CDR2 SVGAGI. V was trimmed by 6 bases and J by 4 bases, leaving 16 bases between them. The CDR3 consists of 15 residues. This CDR3 reads CASSRRVDPYNEQFF. The CDR3 bases are TGTGCCAGCAGCCGGCGGGTGGACCCGTACAATGAGCAGTTCTTC.

The chain carries TRBV12-3 or TRBV12-4 and TRBJ1-6, with TRBD1 matching 10 bases. The V gene end was trimmed by 4 bases and the J gene end by 8 bases; junction bases not matched to a gene: 5. The CDR3 totals 15 residues. CDR3 loop: CASSSTGTGDSPLHF. CDR3 in DNA: TGTGCCAGCAGTTCCACCGGGACAGGGGATTCACCCCTCCACTTT.

This chain links TRBV28 with TRBJ1-1; D is possibly TRBD1 (5 bases). CDR3 length: 15 amino acids. Germline CDR1 reads MDHEN; CDR2 reads SYDVKM. The V end was cut by 6 bases, the J end by 0 bases, with 14 bases between. CDR3 amino acids: CASSYAGTMNTEAFF. In DNA, the CDR3 is TGTGCCAGCAGCTACGCAGGGACGATGAACACTGAAGCTTTCTTT.